There are a few counts of the clone carrying this TCR beta chain. Its antigen is not identified. Building of the TCR beta libraries involved iRepertoire HTBI primers and Arm-PCR of CDR3 regions. MiXCR, applied by TCRdb to the multiplex PCR reads, yields one record per CDR3 protein. The sample carries roughly 380,000 distinct CDR3 sequences, 15% to 20% recorded once. The data were taken from a study of regulatory T cells in long-lasting Graves disease. Findings and limits, study-wide: Comparison showed that persistent patients shared more public clonotypes (about 3,000) than new patients (966).

The time point here: newly diagnosed GD, antithyroid drugs for less than 3 months. RNA extracted from PBMCs served as the sequencing template. With 6 bases removed from V and 2 bases from J, the gap between germline ends came to 14 bases. The CDR3 contains 15 residues. Germline CDR1 DFQATT, CDR2 SNEGSKA (reference sequence). These data were also filed under a second study, of T cells in Graves' hyperthyroidism and ophthalmopathy. Per that study: The HTBI primer set was used in a first-round RT-PCR of the TCR CDR3.

This sequence was found in a man aged 35 to 55 with Graves disease. Sequencing used peripheral blood mononuclear cells (PBMCs), obtained at new diagnosis, from a patient treated with antithyroid drugs. The chain links TRBV20-1 to TRBJ2-6, with D maybe TRBD2 (7 bases). The CDR3 DNA reads as TGCAGTGCCAGGAGGGGGGGCCCTGGGGCCAACGTCCTGACTTTC. Translated: CSARRGGPGANVLTF.